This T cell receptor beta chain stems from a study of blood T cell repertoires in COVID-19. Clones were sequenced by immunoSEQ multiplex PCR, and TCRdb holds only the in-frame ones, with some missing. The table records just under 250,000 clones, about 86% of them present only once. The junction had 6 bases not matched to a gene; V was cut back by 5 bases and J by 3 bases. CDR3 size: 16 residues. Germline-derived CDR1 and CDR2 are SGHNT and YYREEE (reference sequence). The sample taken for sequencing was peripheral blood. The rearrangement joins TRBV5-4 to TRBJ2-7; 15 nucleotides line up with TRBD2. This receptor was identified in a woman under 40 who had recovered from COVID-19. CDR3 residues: CASSPGLAGGYYEQYF. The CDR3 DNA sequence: TGTGCCAGCAGTCCCGGACTAGCGGGGGGGTACTACGAGCAGTACTTC.